This T cell receptor (beta chain) was captured in a study of blood T cell repertoires in COVID-19. Study-level background: Samples representing acute and convalescent COVID-19 were sourced from the United States, Italy and Spain. T cells, B-cell-depleted T cells, or PBMCs provided the cDNA or gDNA that served as material.

This table comes from immunoSEQ multiplex PCR, and its TCRdb copy is limited to in-frame clones, with some not included. In the table there are 200,000 to 250,000 clones, about 90% of which are singletons. CDR3 length: 18 amino acids. Germline CDR1 is SGHRS and CDR2 is YFSETQ. J lost 4 bases, V lost 2 bases, and 13 bases had no gene match. The receptor was isolated from a woman in her 30s who had been exposed to COVID-19. The gene calls are TRBV5-1 and TRBJ1-2, with 11 bases fitting TRBD1. The sample taken for sequencing was PBMCs or T cells enriched from blood (not recorded which). DNA for the CDR3: TGCGCCAGCAGCTTAGTGATTGCCGGGACAGGGGGAACCTATGGCTACACCTTC. Translation gives CASSLVIAGTGGTYGYTF.